This paragraph reports one T cell receptor beta chain. Study processing details: Amplification of reference gene primers provided the estimated nucleated cell counts. The method was immunoSEQ multiplex PCR; TCRdb's version includes in-frame clones alone and lacks a portion of them. The DNA gave D and trimming, while V, J and clone size come from that table. This sample has about 240,000 clones, with more than 75% found just once. These data belong to a study of blood T cell repertoires in COVID-19. The wider study: Acute and convalescent COVID-19 specimens originated in the United States, Italy and Spain. Sources were T cells, B-cell-depleted T cells, or PBMCs; the material itself was cDNA or gDNA.

Losses at the gene ends were 5 bases for V and 4 bases for J; bases not matched to a gene: 4. The CDR3 is made up of 13 amino acids. The specimen was peripheral blood. The receptor was derived from a woman in her 70s with active or convalescent COVID-19. V and J are TRBV12-3 or TRBV12-4 and TRBJ1-1; 7 bases fit TRBD1. In DNA form, the CDR3 reads TGTGCCAGCAGTCAGGGGGTCAGCACTGAAGCTTTCTTT. This translates into CASSQGVSTEAFF.